The 7 T cell receptor beta chains in this list originate from one sample, sequenced in a study of T cell responses to AZD1222 COVID-19 vaccine. The table came from immunoSEQ multiplex PCR; TCRdb's copy has only in-frame clones and leaves some out. The table has 120,000 to 150,000 clones, 93% seen once. The specimen comprised peripheral blood, sampled on day 0 of AZD1222 vaccination. The receptors stem from an adult in good health.

The V gene is TRBV7-9, the J gene TRBJ2-5, with 8 bases matching TRBD1. With 3 bases clipped from V and 4 bases from J, the junction kept 13 bases outside the gene matches. Germline lookup yields CDR1 SEHNR and CDR2 FQNEAQ (reference sequence). The CDR3 covers 17 residues. The CDR3: CASSFWQGAGLGETQYF. CDR3 nucleotides: TGTGCCAGCAGCTTCTGGCAGGGGGCCGGTTTAGGAGAGACCCAGTACTTC.

J is TRBJ1-4 and V is TRBV11-2; maybe TRBD1 (5 bases). The CDR3 sequence is 16 residues long. V was pared by 1 base and J by 4 bases, with 13 bases between. Germline V gene lookup returns CDR1 SGHAT and CDR2 FQNNGV. The CDR3 DNA reads as TGTGCCAGCAGCTTAGGAGTACGGGACCTTAATGAAAAACTGTTTTTT. Translated, it gives CASSLGVRDLNEKLFF.

The chain joins TRBV19 to TRBJ1-2; tentatively, D is TRBD1 (5 bases). The V end was cut by 3 bases, the J end by 7 bases, with 24 bases between. Looked up from germline, CDR1 is LNHDA and CDR2 is SQIVND (reference sequence). The CDR3 has 17 residues. This chain's CDR3 is CASSIRFVTVGESGYTF. CDR3 nucleotide sequence: TGTGCCAGTAGTATCCGGTTTGTGACTGTAGGGGAGAGTGGCTACACCTTC.

V gene TRBV19 combines with J gene TRBJ1-1; D ambiguous. This CDR3 comprises 13 residues. From germline, CDR1 is LNHDA and CDR2 SQIVND (reference sequence). V was pared by 4 bases and J by 1 base, with 7 bases between. The CDR3 DNA reads TGTGCCAGTAGTAAACGGGAGAACACTGAAGCTTTCTTT. This encodes CASSKRENTEAFF.

The chain employs TRBV7-8 and TRBJ1-1, with D perhaps matching TRBD1 (5 bases). CDR1 is SGHVS and CDR2 is FQNEAQ in the germline V gene. V was shortened by 5 bases and J by 5 bases, with 12 bases between the two germline ends. This CDR3 has 13 residues. CDR3 amino acids: CASSRPGGTEAFF. The CDR3, as DNA: TGTGCCAGCAGCCGACCCGGGGGGACTGAAGCTTTCTTT.

The chain is built from TRBV6-2 or TRBV6-3 and TRBJ1-2; perhaps TRBD1 as D (6 bases). Germline values: CDR1 MNHEY, CDR2 SVGEGT. V was cut by 4 bases and J by 4 bases, with 16 bases left in between. The CDR3 is 15 amino acids. The CDR3 loop reads CASSSDAGQAYGYTF. CDR3 DNA: TGTGCCAGCAGTTCCGACGCGGGACAAGCCTATGGCTACACCTTC.

This chain connects TRBV29-1 to TRBJ1-1; perhaps TRBD1 as D (5 bases). Germline V gene lookup returns CDR1 SQVTM and CDR2 ANQGSEA. Trimming left V 2 bases short and J 3 bases short, with 10 bases between. The CDR3 runs 13 residues. CDR3 in DNA: TGCAGCGTTGAAAAGGGGTGGGACACTGAAGCTTTCTTT. It yields the protein CSVEKGWDTEAFF.